This TCR beta chain emerged from a study of control samples from healthy donors and cancer patients. The CDR3 runs to 15 residues. The V gene's germline CDR1 is MNHEY and CDR2 SVGAGI. Trimming pared 0 bases from V and 0 bases from J, leaving 6 bases between. The table came from immunoSEQ multiplex PCR; TCRdb's copy has only in-frame clones and leaves some out. This table holds about 61,000 clones, about 90% found once. J is TRBJ1-5 and V is TRBV6-5; D gene unclear. This sequence was found in a man in his 60s with colorectal cancer. The specimen sequenced was PBMCs. In DNA form, the CDR3 reads TGTGCCAGCAGTTACTCGATGAATAGCAATCAGCCCCAGCATTTT. Translating gives CASSYSMNSNQPQHF.